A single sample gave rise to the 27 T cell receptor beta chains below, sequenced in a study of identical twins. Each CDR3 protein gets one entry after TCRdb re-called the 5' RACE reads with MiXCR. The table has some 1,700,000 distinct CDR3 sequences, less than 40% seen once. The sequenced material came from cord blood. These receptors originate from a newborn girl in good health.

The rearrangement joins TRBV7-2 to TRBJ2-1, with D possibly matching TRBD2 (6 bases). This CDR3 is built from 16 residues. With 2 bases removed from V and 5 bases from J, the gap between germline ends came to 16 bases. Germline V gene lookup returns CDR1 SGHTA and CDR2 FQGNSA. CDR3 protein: CASSLWGVSVDNEQFF. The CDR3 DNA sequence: TGTGCCAGCAGCTTATGGGGGGTTAGCGTTGACAATGAGCAGTTCTTC.

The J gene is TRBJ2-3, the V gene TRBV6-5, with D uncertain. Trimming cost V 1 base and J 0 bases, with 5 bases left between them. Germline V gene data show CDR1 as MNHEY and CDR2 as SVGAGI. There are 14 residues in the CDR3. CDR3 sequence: CASSYFGSTDTQYF. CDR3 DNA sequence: TGTGCCAGCAGTTACTTTGGTAGCACAGATACGCAGTATTTT.

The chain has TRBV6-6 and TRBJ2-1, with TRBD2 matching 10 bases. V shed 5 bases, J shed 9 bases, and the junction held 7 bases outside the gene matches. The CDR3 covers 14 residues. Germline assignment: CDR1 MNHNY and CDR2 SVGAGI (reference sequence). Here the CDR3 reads CASSASGSISEQFF. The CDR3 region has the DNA TGTGCCAGCAGTGCTAGCGGGAGTATAAGTGAGCAGTTCTTC.

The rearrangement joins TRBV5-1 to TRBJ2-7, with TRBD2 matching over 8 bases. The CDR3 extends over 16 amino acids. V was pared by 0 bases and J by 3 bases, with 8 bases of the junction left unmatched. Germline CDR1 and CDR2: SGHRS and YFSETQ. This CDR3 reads CASSLGGTSGGYEQYF. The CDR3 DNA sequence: TGCGCCAGCAGCTTGGGAGGGACTAGTGGGGGCTACGAGCAGTACTTC.

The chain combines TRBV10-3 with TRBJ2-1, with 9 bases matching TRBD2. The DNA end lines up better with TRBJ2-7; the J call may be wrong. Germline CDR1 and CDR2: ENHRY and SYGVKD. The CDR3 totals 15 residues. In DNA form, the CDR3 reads TGTGCCATCAGTGCTAGCGGGGCCCCCTACAATGAGCAGTACTTC. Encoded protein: CAISASGAPYNEQYF.

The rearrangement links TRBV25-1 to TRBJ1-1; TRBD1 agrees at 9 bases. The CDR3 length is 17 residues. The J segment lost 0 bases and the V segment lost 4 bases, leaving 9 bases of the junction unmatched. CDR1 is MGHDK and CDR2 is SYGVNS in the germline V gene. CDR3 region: CASSAPPGQGMNTEAFF. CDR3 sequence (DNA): TGTGCCAGCAGTGCTCCGCCGGGACAGGGTATGAACACTGAAGCTTTCTTT.

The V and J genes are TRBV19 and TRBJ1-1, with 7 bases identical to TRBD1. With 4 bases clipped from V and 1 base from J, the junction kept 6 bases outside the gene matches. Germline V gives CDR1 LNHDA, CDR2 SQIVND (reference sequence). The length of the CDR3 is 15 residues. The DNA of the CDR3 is TGTGCCAGTAGTACCCTCCGGGACAGGAACACTGAAGCTTTCTTT. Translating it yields CASSTLRDRNTEAFF.

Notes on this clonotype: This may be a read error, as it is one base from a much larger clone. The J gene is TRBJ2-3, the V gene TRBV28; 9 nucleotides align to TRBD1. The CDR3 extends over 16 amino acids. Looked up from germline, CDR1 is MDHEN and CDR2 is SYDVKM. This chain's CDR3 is CAGSSPGTGNTDTQYF. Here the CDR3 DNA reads TGTGCCGGCAGTTCCCCCGGGACAGGGAACACAGATACGCAGTATTTT.

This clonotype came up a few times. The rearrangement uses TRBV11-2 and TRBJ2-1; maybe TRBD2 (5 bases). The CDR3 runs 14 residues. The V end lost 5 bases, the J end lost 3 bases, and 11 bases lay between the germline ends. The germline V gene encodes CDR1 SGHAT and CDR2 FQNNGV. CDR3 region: CASSPLGLYNEQFF. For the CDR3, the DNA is TGTGCCAGCAGCCCACTAGGACTCTACAATGAGCAGTTCTTC. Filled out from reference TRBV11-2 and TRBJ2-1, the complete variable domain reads EAGVAQSPRYKIIEKRQSVAFWCNPISGHATLYWYQQILGQGPKLLIQFQNNGVVDDSQLPKDRFSAERLKGVDSTLKIQPAKLEDSAVYLCASSPLGLYNEQFFGPGTRLTVL.

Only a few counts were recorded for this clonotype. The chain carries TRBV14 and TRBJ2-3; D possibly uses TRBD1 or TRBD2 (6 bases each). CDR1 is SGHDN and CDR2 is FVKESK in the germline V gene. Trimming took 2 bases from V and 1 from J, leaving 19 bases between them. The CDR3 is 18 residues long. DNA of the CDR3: TGTGCCAGCAGCCAAAGCCTGGGGGGCCTAGGGGGCACAGATACGCAGTATTTT. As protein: CASSQSLGGLGGTDTQYF. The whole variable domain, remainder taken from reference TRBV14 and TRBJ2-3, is EAGVTQFPSHSVIEKGQTVTLRCDPISGHDNLYWYRRVMGKEIKFLLHFVKESKQDESGMPNNRFLAERTGGTYSTLKVQPAELEDSGVYFCASSQSLGGLGGTDTQYFGPGTRLTVL.

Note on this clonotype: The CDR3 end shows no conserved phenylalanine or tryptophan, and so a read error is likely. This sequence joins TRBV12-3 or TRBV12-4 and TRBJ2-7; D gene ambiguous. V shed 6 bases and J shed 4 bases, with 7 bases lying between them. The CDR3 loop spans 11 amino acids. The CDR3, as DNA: TGTGCCAGCAGCCCCAAGTACGAGCAGTACATC. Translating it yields CASSPKYEQYI.

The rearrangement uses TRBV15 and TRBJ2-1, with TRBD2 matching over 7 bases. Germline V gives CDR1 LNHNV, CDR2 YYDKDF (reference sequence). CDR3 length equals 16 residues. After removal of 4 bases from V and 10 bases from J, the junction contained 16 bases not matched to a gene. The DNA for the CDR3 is TGTGCCACCAGCACAGGGACTAACCCTAGTGCAGGCGAGCAGTTCTTC. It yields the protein CATSTGTNPSAGEQFF.

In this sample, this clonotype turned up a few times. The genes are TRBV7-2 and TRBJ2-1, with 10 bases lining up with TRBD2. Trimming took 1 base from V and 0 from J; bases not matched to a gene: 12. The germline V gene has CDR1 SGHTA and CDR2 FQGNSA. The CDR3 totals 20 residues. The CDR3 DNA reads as TGTGCCAGCAGCTTAGTGCCTAGCGGGAGAGTTTCGAGCTCCTACAATGAGCAGTTCTTC. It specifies CASSLVPSGRVSSSYNEQFF.

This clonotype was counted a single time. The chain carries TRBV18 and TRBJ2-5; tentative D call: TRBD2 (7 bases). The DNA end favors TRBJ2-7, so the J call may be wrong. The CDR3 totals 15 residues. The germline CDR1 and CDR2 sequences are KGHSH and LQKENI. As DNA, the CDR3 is TGTGCCAGCTCACCACGGCGGGGGCGAGAATACGAGCAGTACTTC. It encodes CASSPRRGREYEQYF.

The CDR3: CASRRQETQFF. The CDR3, as DNA: TGTGCCAGCAGAAGACAAGAGACCCAGTTCTTC. The V and J genes are TRBV12-3 or TRBV12-4 and TRBJ2-1, with D unclear. The V end lost 6 bases, the J end lost 13 bases, and 13 bases lay between the germline ends. This CDR3 comprises 11 residues.

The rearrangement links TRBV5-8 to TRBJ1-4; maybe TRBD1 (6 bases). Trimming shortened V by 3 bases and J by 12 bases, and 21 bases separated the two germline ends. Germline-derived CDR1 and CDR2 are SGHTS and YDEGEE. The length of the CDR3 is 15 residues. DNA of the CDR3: TGTGCCAGCAGCTCCCCCTCTGCGGGGGCGCGGCAACTGTTTTTT. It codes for CASSSPSAGARQLFF.

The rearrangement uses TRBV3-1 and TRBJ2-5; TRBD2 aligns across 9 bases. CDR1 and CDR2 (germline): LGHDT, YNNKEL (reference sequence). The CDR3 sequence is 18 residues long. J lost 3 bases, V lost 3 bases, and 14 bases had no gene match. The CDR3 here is CASSQMREGLAGKETQYF. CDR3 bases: TGTGCCAGCAGCCAGATGAGAGAAGGGCTAGCGGGAAAAGAGACCCAGTACTTC.

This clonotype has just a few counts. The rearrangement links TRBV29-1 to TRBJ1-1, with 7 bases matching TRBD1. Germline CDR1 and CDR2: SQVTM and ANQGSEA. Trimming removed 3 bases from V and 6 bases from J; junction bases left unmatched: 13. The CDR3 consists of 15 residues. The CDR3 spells CSVDPLGGGRAEAFF. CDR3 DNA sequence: TGCAGCGTTGACCCCCTGGGAGGGGGCAGAGCTGAAGCTTTCTTT.

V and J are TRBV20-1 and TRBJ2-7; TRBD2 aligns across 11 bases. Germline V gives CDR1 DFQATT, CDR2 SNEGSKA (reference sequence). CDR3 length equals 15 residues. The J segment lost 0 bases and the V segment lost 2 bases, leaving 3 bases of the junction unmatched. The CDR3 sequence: CSARPLAGASYEQYF. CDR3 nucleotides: TGCAGTGCTAGACCACTAGCGGGGGCCTCCTACGAGCAGTACTTC.

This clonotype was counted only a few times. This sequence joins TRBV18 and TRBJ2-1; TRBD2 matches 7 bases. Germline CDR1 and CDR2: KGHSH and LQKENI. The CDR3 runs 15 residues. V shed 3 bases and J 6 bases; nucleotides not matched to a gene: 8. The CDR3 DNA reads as TGTGCCAGCTCACCGCCCGGACTAGTGGGCAATGAGCAGTTCTTC. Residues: CASSPPGLVGNEQFF. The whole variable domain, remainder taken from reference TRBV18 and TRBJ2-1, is NAGVMQNPRHLVRRRGQEARLRCSPMKGHSHVYWYRQLPEEGLKFMVYLQKENIIDESGMPKERFSAEFPKEGPSILRIQQVVRGDSAAYFCASSPPGLVGNEQFFGPGTRLTVL.

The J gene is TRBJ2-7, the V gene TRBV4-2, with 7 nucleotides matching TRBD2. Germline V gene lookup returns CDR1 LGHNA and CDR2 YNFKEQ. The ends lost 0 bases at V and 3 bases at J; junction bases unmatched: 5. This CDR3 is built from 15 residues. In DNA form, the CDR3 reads TGTGCCAGCAGCCAAGAGGTTAGCGGGTTCTACGAGCAGTACTTC. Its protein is CASSQEVSGFYEQYF.

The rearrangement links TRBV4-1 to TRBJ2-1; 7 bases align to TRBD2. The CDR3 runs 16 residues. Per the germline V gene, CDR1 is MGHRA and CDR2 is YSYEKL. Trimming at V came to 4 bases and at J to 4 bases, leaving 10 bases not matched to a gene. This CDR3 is CASSPELAAVYNEQFF. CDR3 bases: TGCGCCAGCAGCCCAGAGCTAGCGGCTGTATACAATGAGCAGTTCTTC.

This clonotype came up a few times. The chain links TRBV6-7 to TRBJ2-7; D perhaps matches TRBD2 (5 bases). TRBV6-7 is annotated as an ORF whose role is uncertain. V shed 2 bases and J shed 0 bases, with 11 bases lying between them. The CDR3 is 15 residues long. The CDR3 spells CASSYGLGLSYEQYF. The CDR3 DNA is TGTGCCAGCAGTTACGGACTCGGGCTCTCCTACGAGCAGTACTTC.

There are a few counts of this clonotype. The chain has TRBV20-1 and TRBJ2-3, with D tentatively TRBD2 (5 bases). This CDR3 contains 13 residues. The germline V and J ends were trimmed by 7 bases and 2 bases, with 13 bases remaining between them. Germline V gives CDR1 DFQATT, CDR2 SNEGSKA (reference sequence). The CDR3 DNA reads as TGCAGTGAGAGCGGAGAGTCCACAGATACGCAGTATTTT. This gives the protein CSESGESTDTQYF.

CDR3 bases: TGTGCCAGCAGTCGGGCGTATTTTAATTCACCCCTCCACTTT. Translating gives CASSRAYFNSPLHF. V is TRBV25-1 and J is TRBJ1-6; D is undetermined. This CDR3 is 14 amino acids long. V was pared by 5 bases and J by 6 bases, with 11 bases between. CDR1 MGHDK and CDR2 SYGVNS come from the germline V gene.

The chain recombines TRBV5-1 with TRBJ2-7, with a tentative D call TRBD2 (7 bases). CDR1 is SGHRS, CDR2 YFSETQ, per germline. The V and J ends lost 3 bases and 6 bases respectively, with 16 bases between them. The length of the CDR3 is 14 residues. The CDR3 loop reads CASSWNGGPFEQYF. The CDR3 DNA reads TGCGCCAGCAGCTGGAACGGGGGGCCCTTCGAGCAGTACTTC. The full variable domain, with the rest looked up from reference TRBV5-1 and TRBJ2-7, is KAGVTQTPRYLIKTRGQQVTLSCSPISGHRSVSWYQQTPGQGLQFLFEYFSETQRNKGNFPGRFSGRQFSNSRSEMNVSTLELGDSALYLCASSWNGGPFEQYFGPGTRLTVT.

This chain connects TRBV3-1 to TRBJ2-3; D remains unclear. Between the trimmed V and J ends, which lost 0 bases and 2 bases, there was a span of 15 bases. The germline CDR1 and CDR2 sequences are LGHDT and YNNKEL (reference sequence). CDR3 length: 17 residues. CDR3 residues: CASSQDRRRYLTDTQYF. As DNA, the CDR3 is TGTGCCAGCAGCCAAGATAGGCGGAGATACCTCACAGATACGCAGTATTTT.